This passage covers 25 T cell receptor beta chains from one sample sequenced in a study of cytomegalovirus exposure and HLA in healthy donors. Vbeta (60) and Jbeta (13) primers were used in the PCR. Data came from immunoSEQ multiplex PCR; TCRdb stores just in-frame clones and leaves some out. This table has about 80,000 clones, roughly 85% appearing once. Specimen: PBMCs. These receptors were obtained from a young man in good health and CMV-seronegative.

The genes are TRBV9 and TRBJ1-5, with 9 bases fitting TRBD1. Germline V gene sequence: CDR1 SGDLS, CDR2 YYNGEE. Losses at the gene ends were 3 bases for V and 7 bases for J; bases not matched to a gene: 8. The length of the CDR3 is 15 residues. In DNA, the CDR3 is TGTGCCAGCAGCGCCGGGGACAGGGTGGGACAGCCCCAGCATTTT. Its protein product is CASSAGDRVGQPQHF.

This clone has a single count. The rearrangement links TRBV7-9 to TRBJ2-7; 10 bases agree with TRBD2. Germline CDR1 SEHNR, CDR2 FQNEAQ (reference sequence). V gave up 4 bases and J gave up 2 bases; unmatched junction bases: 11. This CDR3 is 17 amino acids long. In DNA, the CDR3 is TGTGCCAGCAGCTACGAACCCCCTAGCGGGAGCCCCTACGAGCAGTACTTC. The encoded protein is CASSYEPPSGSPYEQYF. Together with reference TRBV7-9 and TRBJ2-7, the CDR3 gives the full variable domain: DTGVSQNPRHKITKRGQNVTFRCDPISEHNRLYWYRQTLGQGPEFLTYFQNEAQLEKSRLLSDRFSAERPKGSFSTLEIQRTEQGDSAMYLCASSYEPPSGSPYEQYFGPGTRLTVT.

This clone showed up just a few times. This chain joins TRBV14 and TRBJ2-2; 8 positions agree with TRBD2. The CDR3 totals 15 residues. V shed 4 bases, J shed 3 bases, and the junction held 4 bases outside the gene matches. Per germline, CDR1 SGHDN and CDR2 FVKESK. CDR3 residues: CASSRERGYTGELFF. The CDR3 bases are TGTGCCAGCAGCCGAGAGCGGGGGTACACCGGGGAGCTGTTTTTT.

This clone was found once. Other DNA variants within this sample encode the same CDR3. The CDR3 region is CASSPGATNEKLFF. The CDR3 nucleotides are TGTGCCAGCTCGCCGGGAGCAACTAATGAAAAACTGTTTTTT. The chain has TRBV18 and TRBJ1-4; no reliable D call. From germline, CDR1 is KGHSH and CDR2 LQKENI. The CDR3 is 14 residues long. Between the trimmed V and J ends, which lost 6 bases and 0 bases, there was a span of 8 bases.

V is TRBV7-9 and J is TRBJ1-5; weak D call: TRBD1 (6 bases). The germline V gene encodes CDR1 SEHNR and CDR2 FQNEAQ (reference sequence). The ends were cut back, 5 bases at V and 3 bases at J, with 17 bases in the middle. The CDR3 runs 16 residues. The CDR3 reads CASSPESTGINQPQHF. CDR3 coding DNA: TGTGCCAGCAGCCCCGAATCTACAGGGATCAATCAGCCCCAGCATTTT.

The V gene is TRBV7-9, the J gene TRBJ1-5; D is possibly TRBD1 (6 bases). The CDR3 is 15 residues long. CDR1 is SEHNR, CDR2 FQNEAQ, per germline (reference sequence). V lost 5 bases, J lost 9 bases, and 20 bases lay in between. CDR3 bases: TGTGCCAGCAGCCCCGGGACAACCCGAGGCGGGCCCCAGCATTTT. This translates into CASSPGTTRGGPQHF.

This clone was found once. This chain connects TRBV5-4 to TRBJ1-2, with 10 bases identical to TRBD1. Trimming at V came to 3 bases and at J to 5 bases, leaving 4 bases not matched to a gene. CDR3 size: 14 residues. Germline V CDR1 and CDR2: SGHNT, YYREEE (reference sequence). CDR3 amino acids: CASSYGDRGYGYTF. CDR3 in DNA: TGTGCCAGCAGCTATGGGGACAGGGGATATGGCTACACCTTC. The whole variable domain, filled in from reference TRBV5-4 and TRBJ1-2, reads ETGVTQSPTHLIKTRGQQVTLRCSSQSGHNTVSWYQQALGQGPQFIFQYYREEENGRGNFPPRFSGLQFPNYSSELNVNALELDDSALYLCASSYGDRGYGYTFGSGTRLTVV.

This chain connects TRBV4-1 to TRBJ2-1; 7 positions match TRBD1. The CDR3 has 14 amino acids. V lost 4 bases, J lost 7 bases, and 7 bases stayed unmatched. The germline CDR1 and CDR2 sequences are MGHRA and YSYEKL. In DNA, the CDR3 is TGCGCCAGCAGCCCTTACGACAGGGAGAATGAGCAGTTCTTC. Amino acids: CASSPYDRENEQFF.

The chain carries TRBV15 and TRBJ1-1; 7 bases are a match to TRBD1. With V trimmed by 0 bases and J by 1 base, 11 bases remained unmatched. This CDR3 has 18 residues. CDR1 and CDR2 from the germline V gene are LNHNV and YYDKDF (reference sequence). CDR3 bases: TGTGCCACCAGCAGAGATCAAGTATTCGGGACAGAGAACACTGAAGCTTTCTTT. Its protein is CATSRDQVFGTENTEAFF. Full variable domain (outside the CDR3, taken from reference TRBV15 and TRBJ1-1): DAMVIQNPRYQVTQFGKPVTLSCSQTLNHNVMYWYQQKSSQAPKLLFHYYDKDFNNEADTPDNFQSRRPNTSFCFLDIRSPGLGDTAMYLCATSRDQVFGTENTEAFFGQGTRLTVV.

This clone was picked up many times. This chain links TRBV5-1 with TRBJ2-7; 7 nucleotides match TRBD1. Unmatched junction bases numbered 17, after V lost 4 bases and J lost 4 bases. Germline CDR1 SGHRS, CDR2 YFSETQ. The length of the CDR3 is 17 residues. The CDR3: CASSAIPTGTATYEQYF. The CDR3 nucleotides are TGCGCCAGCAGCGCCATCCCGACCGGGACAGCCACTTACGAGCAGTACTTC. The variable domain in full, completed from reference TRBV5-1 and TRBJ2-7, reads KAGVTQTPRYLIKTRGQQVTLSCSPISGHRSVSWYQQTPGQGLQFLFEYFSETQRNKGNFPGRFSGRQFSNSRSEMNVSTLELGDSALYLCASSAIPTGTATYEQYFGPGTRLTVT.

This clone was recorded a few times. This chain connects TRBV7-8 to TRBJ2-7; the D is unclear. Trimming stripped 4 bases from V and 2 bases from J, with 12 bases between. The CDR3 contains 14 residues. Germline assignment: CDR1 SGHVS and CDR2 FQNEAQ. The CDR3 sequence is CASSSDISPYEQYF. In nucleotides, the CDR3 is TGTGCCAGCAGCTCCGACATCTCTCCCTACGAGCAGTACTTC.

The V and J genes are TRBV27 and TRBJ1-1; no clear D gene. V was pared by 3 bases and J by 0 bases, with 11 bases between. The CDR3 extends over 15 amino acids. The germline gives CDR1 MNHEY, CDR2 SMNVEV (reference sequence). In DNA, the CDR3 is TGTGCCAGCAGTTTGGCTTGGCAGGTGAACACTGAAGCTTTCTTT. Its translation is CASSLAWQVNTEAFF.

The V gene is TRBV30, the J gene TRBJ2-1; TRBD2 is a possible D gene (5 bases). The CDR3 spans 13 residues. V was clipped by 0 bases and J by 10 bases, with 13 bases between them. Germline-derived CDR1 and CDR2 are GTSNPN and SVGIG (reference sequence). Written as DNA, the CDR3 is TGTGCCTGGAGTGTAGAAGCGGAGTCCGAGCAGTTCTTC. Amino acids: CAWSVEAESEQFF.

In this sample, this clone turned up a few times. V and J are TRBV5-6 and TRBJ2-3; a weak D match, TRBD1 (6 bases). Germline values: CDR1 SGHDT, CDR2 YYEEEE. The CDR3 has 13 amino acids. Trimming took 4 bases from V and 0 from J, leaving 6 bases between them. This chain's CDR3 is CASSTGSTDTQYF. CDR3 coding DNA: TGTGCCAGCAGCACAGGGAGCACAGATACGCAGTATTTT.

The chain recombines TRBV6-6 with TRBJ1-5, with 8 positions matching TRBD1. Germline-derived CDR1 and CDR2 are MNHNY and SVGAGI (reference sequence). V shed 8 bases, J shed 6 bases, and the junction held 3 bases outside the gene matches. The CDR3 loop spans 12 amino acids. CDR3 amino acids: CASHTGGQPQHF. The CDR3 DNA is TGTGCCAGCCACACAGGGGGTCAGCCCCAGCATTTT.

The chain couples TRBV27 to TRBJ2-7, with a tentative D call TRBD1 (6 bases). V lost 3 bases and J 6 bases, leaving 18 bases between the germline ends. Per germline, CDR1 MNHEY and CDR2 SMNVEV (reference sequence). The CDR3 extends over 15 amino acids. CDR3 sequence reads: CASSFGGPTGFEQYF. CDR3 sequence (DNA): TGTGCCAGCAGTTTTGGGGGCCCGACAGGATTCGAGCAGTACTTC.

The J gene is TRBJ2-5, the V gene TRBV6-1, with a possible D match to TRBD1 (6 bases). With 4 bases removed from V and 5 bases from J, the gap between germline ends came to 20 bases. CDR3 length equals 16 residues. Germline CDR1 is MNHNS and CDR2 is SASEGT. CDR3 amino acids: CASSAPRGTGGETQYF. CDR3 bases: TGTGCCAGCAGTGCGCCGAGGGGGACGGGTGGGGAGACCCAGTACTTC.

A single count supports this clone. The J gene is TRBJ1-1, the V gene TRBV4-1, with a possible D match to TRBD1 (5 bases). This CDR3 comprises 13 residues. Germline V lookup: CDR1 MGHRA, CDR2 YSYEKL. V was clipped by 0 bases and J by 7 bases, with 9 bases between them. CDR3 in DNA: TGCGCCAGCAGCCAAGAGCGGGGGAGTGAAGCTTTCTTT. Protein sequence: CASSQERGSEAFF.

The V gene is TRBV5-1, the J gene TRBJ1-5; TRBD1 agrees at 8 bases. The germline V gene encodes CDR1 SGHRS and CDR2 YFSETQ. V lost 1 base, J lost 4 bases, and 7 bases stayed unmatched. The CDR3 totals 16 residues. This CDR3 is CASSLNPTGGNQPQHF. DNA for the CDR3: TGCGCCAGCAGCTTGAACCCCACAGGGGGAAATCAGCCCCAGCATTTT.

The genes are TRBV4-1 and TRBJ1-6, with TRBD1 matching over 9 bases. Germline-derived CDR1 and CDR2 are MGHRA and YSYEKL. Trimming removed 5 bases from V and 9 bases from J; junction bases left unmatched: 8. There are 15 residues in the CDR3. The CDR3, as DNA: TGCGCCAGCAGCGTTTTAGAACAGGGGGCTTCACCCCTCCACTTT. Its translation is CASSVLEQGASPLHF.

The V call is TRBV6-5, the J call TRBJ1-1; TRBD1 agrees at 7 bases. Germline V lookup: CDR1 MNHEY, CDR2 SVGAGI. Germline trimming cut 6 bases from V and 1 base from J; bases unmatched to any gene: 5. The CDR3 consists of 14 residues. CDR3 nucleotide sequence: TGTGCCAGCAGCCCGGGACAGAGGAACACTGAAGCTTTCTTT. Its translation: CASSPGQRNTEAFF.

This chain links TRBV4-1 with TRBJ1-2; D call uncertain. The CDR3 totals 12 residues. Germline loops: CDR1 MGHRA, CDR2 YSYEKL. Trimming pared 4 bases from V and 9 bases from J, leaving 12 bases between. This chain's CDR3 is CASSLDTLRYTF. Written as DNA, the CDR3 is TGCGCCAGCAGCCTTGACACCTTGCGCTACACCTTC.

CDR3 residues: CASSLVGTTGTDTQYF. The CDR3 bases are TGTGCCAGCAGCTTAGTTGGGACAACGGGCACAGATACGCAGTATTTT. This chain connects TRBV7-9 to TRBJ2-3, with D possibly being TRBD1 (6 bases). Deletions cut 1 base from V and 1 base from J, with 12 bases between. Germline V lookup: CDR1 SEHNR, CDR2 FQNEAQ (reference sequence). The CDR3 runs 16 residues.

This sequence joins TRBV10-3 and TRBJ1-2; the match to TRBD1 covers 9 bases. The J segment lost 6 bases and the V segment lost 7 bases, leaving 12 bases of the junction unmatched. The V gene's germline CDR1 is ENHRY and CDR2 SYGVKD. The CDR3 has 15 amino acids. CDR3 residues: CAIKGQGLGRDGYTF. The CDR3 nucleotides are TGTGCCATCAAGGGACAGGGCCTTGGTCGTGATGGCTACACCTTC.

The V and J genes are TRBV18 and TRBJ1-5, with D unclear. V was shortened by 3 bases and J by 4 bases, with 4 bases between the two germline ends. The CDR3 totals 12 residues. Germline CDR1 KGHSH, CDR2 LQKENI. Written as DNA, the CDR3 is TGTGCCAGCTCACCCCCTAATCAGCCCCAGCATTTT. This gives the protein CASSPPNQPQHF.